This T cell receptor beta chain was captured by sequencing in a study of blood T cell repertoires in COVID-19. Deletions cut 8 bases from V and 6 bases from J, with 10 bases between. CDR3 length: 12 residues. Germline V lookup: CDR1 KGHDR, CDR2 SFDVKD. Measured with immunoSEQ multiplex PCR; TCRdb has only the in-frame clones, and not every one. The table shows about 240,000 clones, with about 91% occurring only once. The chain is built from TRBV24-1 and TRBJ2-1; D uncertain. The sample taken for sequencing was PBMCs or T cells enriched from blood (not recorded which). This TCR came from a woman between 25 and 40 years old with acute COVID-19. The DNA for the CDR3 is TGTGCCACCATGAGCCCGTTCAATGAGCAGTTCTTC. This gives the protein CATMSPFNEQFF.